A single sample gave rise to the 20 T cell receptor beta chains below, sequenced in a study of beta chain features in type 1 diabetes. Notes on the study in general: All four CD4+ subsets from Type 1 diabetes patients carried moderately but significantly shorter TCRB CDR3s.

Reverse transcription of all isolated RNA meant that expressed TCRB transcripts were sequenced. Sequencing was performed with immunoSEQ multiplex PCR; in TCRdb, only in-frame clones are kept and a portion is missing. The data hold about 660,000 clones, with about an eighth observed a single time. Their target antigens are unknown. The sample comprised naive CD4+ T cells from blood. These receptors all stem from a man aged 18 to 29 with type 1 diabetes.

The CDR3 DNA is TGTGCCAGCAGCGCACGCGGGTCCGGCAATCAGCCCCAGCATTTT. This gives the protein CASSARGSGNQPQHF. The chain is built from TRBV13 and TRBJ1-5; D unresolved. Germline V gives CDR1 PRHDT, CDR2 FYEKMQ (reference sequence). There are 15 residues in the CDR3. The ends were cut back, 5 bases at V and 2 bases at J, with 13 bases in the middle.

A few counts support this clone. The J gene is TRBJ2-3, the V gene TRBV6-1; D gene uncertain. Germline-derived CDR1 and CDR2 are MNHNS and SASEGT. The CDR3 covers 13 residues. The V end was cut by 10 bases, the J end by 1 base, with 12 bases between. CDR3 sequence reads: CATWAHGTDTQYF. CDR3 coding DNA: TGTGCCACTTGGGCCCACGGCACAGATACGCAGTATTTT.

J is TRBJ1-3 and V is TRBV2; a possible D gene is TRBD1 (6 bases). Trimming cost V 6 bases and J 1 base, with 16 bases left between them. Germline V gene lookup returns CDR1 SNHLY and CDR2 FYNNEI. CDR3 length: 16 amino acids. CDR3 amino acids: CASSTGYRASGNTIYF. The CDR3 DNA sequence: TGTGCCAGCAGCACAGGGTACAGGGCGTCTGGAAACACCATATATTTT.

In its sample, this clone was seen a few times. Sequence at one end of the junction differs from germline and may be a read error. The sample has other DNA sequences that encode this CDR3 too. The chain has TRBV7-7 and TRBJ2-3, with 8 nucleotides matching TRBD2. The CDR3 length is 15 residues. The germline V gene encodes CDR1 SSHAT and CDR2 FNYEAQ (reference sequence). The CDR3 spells CASSLSGGSTDTQYF. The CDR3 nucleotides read TGTGCTAGCAGCCTCAGCGGGGGTTCCACAGATACGCAGTATTTT.

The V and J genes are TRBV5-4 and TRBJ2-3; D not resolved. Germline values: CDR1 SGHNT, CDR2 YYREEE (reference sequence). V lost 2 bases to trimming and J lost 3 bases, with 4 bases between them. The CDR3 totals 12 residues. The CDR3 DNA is TGTGCCAGCAGCTTTCAAACAGATACGCAGTATTTT. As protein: CASSFQTDTQYF.

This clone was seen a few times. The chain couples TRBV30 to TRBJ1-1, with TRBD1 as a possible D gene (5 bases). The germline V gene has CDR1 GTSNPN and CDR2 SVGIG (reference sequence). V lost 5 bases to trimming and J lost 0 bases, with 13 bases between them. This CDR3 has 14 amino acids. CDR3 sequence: CAWGGRWMNTEAFF. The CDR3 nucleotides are TGTGCCTGGGGGGGACGGTGGATGAACACTGAAGCTTTCTTT. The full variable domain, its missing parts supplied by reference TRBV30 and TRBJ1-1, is SQTIHQWPATLVQPVGSPLSLECTVEGTSNPNLYWYRQAAGRGLQLLFYSVGIGQISSEVPQNLSASRPQDRQFILSSKKLLLSDSGFYLCAWGGRWMNTEAFFGQGTRLTVV.

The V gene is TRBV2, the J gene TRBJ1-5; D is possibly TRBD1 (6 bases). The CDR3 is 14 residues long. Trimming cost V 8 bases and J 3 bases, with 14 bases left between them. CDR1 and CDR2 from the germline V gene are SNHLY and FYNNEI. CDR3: CASGQPLVNQPQHF. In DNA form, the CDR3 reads TGTGCCAGCGGACAGCCCTTAGTCAATCAGCCCCAGCATTTT.

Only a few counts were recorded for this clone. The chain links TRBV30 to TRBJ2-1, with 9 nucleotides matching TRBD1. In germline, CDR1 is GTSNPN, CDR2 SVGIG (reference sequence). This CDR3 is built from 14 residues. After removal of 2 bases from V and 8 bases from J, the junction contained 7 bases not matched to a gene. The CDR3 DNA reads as TGTGCCTGGAGTTTTGGGACAGGGCGCGATGAGCAGTTCTTC. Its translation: CAWSFGTGRDEQFF.

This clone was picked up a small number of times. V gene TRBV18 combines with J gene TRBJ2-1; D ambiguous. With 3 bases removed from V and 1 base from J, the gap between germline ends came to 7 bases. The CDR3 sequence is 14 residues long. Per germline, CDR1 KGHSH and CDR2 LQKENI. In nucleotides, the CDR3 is TGTGCCAGCTCACCCGAACTTTCCTACAATGAGCAGTTCTTC. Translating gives CASSPELSYNEQFF. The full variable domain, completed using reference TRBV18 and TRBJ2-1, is NAGVMQNPRHLVRRRGQEARLRCSPMKGHSHVYWYRQLPEEGLKFMVYLQKENIIDESGMPKERFSAEFPKEGPSILRIQQVVRGDSAAYFCASSPELSYNEQFFGPGTRLTVL.

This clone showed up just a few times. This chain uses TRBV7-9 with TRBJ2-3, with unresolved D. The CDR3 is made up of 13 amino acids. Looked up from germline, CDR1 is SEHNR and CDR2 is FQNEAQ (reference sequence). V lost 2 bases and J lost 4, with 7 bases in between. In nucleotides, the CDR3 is TGTGCCAGCAGCTTATATGAGTCAGATACGCAGTATTTT. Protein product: CASSLYESDTQYF.

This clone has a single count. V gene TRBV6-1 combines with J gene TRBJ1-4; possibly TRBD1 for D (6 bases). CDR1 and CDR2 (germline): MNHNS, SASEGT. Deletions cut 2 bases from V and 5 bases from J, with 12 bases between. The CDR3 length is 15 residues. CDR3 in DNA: TGTGCCAGCAGTGAAAGGAGGGGGGGGAATGAAAAACTGTTTTTT. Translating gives CASSERRGGNEKLFF.

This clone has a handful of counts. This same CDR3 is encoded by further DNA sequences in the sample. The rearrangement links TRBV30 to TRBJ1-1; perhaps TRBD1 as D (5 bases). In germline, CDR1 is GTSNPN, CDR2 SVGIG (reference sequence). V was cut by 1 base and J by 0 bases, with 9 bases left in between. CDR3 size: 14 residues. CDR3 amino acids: CAWSEGLLNTEAFF. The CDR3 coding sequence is TGTGCCTGGAGTGAGGGACTCCTGAACACTGAAGCTTTCTTT.

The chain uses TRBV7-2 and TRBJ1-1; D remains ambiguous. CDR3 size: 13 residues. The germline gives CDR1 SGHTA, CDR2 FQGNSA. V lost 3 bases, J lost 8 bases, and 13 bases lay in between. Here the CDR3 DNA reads TGTGCCAGCAGCTTTCAACCCAGAACCGAAGCTTTCTTT. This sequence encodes CASSFQPRTEAFF.

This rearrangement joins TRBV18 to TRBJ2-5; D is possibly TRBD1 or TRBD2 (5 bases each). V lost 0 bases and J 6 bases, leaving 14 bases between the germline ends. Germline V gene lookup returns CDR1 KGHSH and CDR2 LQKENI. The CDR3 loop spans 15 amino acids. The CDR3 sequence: CASSPPASGQQTQYF. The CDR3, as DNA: TGTGCCAGCTCACCACCGGCATCGGGGCAGCAGACCCAGTACTTC.

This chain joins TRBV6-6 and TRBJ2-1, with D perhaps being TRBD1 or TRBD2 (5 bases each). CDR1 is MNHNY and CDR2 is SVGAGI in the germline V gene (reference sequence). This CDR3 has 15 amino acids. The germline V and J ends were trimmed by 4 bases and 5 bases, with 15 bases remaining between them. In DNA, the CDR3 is TGTGCCAGCAGTTTACGGGGCCTGAATGACAATGAGCAGTTCTTC. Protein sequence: CASSLRGLNDNEQFF.

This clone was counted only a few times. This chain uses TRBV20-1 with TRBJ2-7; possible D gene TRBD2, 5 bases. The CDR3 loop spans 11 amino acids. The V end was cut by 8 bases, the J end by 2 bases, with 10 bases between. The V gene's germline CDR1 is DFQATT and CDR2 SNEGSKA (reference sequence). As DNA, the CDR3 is TGCAGTCAGGACGGGACCTACGAGCAGTACTTC. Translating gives CSQDGTYEQYF.

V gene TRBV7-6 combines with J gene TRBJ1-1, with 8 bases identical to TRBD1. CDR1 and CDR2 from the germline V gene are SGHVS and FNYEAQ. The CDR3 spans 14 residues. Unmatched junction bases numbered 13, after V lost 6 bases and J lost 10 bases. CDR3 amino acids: CASRHTDRGAGAFF. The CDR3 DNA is TGTGCCAGCAGACATACCGACAGGGGTGCGGGAGCTTTCTTT.

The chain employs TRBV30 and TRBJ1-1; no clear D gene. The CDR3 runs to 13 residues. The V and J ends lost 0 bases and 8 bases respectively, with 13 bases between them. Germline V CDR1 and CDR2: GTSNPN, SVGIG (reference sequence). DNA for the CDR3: TGTGCCTGGAGTGTGCAGAGCCCAGAAGAAGCTTTCTTT. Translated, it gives CAWSVQSPEEAFF.

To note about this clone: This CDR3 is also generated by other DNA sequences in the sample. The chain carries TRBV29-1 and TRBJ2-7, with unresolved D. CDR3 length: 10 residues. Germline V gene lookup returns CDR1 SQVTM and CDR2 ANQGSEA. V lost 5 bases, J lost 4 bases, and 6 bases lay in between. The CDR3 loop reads CSVLGYEQYF. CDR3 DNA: TGCAGCGTTCTGGGATACGAGCAGTACTTC.

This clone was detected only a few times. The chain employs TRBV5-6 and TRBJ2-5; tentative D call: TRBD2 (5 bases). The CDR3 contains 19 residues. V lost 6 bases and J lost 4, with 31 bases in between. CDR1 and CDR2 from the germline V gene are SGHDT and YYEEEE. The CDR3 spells CASTFTTGSKRSKGETQYF. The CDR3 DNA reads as TGTGCCAGCACCTTCACCACGGGATCCAAACGCTCGAAGGGAGAGACCCAGTACTTC.